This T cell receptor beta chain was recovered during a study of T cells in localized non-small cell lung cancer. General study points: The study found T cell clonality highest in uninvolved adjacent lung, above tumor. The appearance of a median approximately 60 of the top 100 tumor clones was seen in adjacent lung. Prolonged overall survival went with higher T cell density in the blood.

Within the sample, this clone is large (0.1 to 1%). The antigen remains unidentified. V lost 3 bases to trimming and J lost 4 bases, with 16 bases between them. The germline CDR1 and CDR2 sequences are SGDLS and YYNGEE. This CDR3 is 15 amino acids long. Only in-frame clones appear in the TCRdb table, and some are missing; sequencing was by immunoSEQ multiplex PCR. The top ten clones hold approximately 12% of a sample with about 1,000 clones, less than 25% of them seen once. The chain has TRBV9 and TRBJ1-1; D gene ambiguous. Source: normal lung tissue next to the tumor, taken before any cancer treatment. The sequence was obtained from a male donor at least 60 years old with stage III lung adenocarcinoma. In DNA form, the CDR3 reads TGTGCCAGCAGCGCAACAGACACGGTTTTCACTGAAGCTTTCTTT. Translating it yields CASSATDTVFTEAFF.